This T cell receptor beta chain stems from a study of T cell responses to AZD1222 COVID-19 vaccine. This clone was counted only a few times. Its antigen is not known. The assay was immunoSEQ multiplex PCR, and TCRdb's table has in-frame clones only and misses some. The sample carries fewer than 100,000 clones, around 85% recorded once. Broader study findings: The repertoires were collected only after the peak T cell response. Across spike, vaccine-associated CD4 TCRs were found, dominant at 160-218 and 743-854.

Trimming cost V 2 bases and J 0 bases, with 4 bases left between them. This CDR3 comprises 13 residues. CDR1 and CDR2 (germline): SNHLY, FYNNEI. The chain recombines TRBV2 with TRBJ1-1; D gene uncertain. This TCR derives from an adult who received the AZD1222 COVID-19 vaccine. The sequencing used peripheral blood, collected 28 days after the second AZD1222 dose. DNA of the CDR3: TGTGCCAGCAGTGAAATGGTGAACACTGAAGCTTTCTTT. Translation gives CASSEMVNTEAFF.